The 23 T cell receptor beta chains presented below share a single source sample, sequenced in a study of a mutant IDH1 vaccine in newly diagnosed glioma. Time point meaning: week 11, during vaccination. Every vaccine dose comprised 300 ug of mutant IDH1 20-mer peptide plus topical imiquimod. Here immunoSEQ multiplex PCR was the method, and the copy in TCRdb shows in-frame clones only, minus some. Of roughly 120,000 clones in the sample, about 90% were seen once. These TCRs are of unknown antigen specificity. The starting material was PBMCs, obtained from a glioma patient whose treatment included an IDH1 peptide vaccine. The receptor set was obtained from a woman aged 45-59 years with glioma.

The rearrangement joins TRBV6-4 to TRBJ2-5; D ambiguous. The J call may be faulty, since TRBJ2-7 better matches the DNA end. Germline CDR1 and CDR2: MRHNA and SNTAGT. The CDR3 has 13 amino acids. The CDR3 spells CASSVDATYEQYF. The CDR3 bases are TGTGCCAGCAGTGTGGACGCAACCTACGAGCAGTACTTC.

The chain recombines TRBV7-9 with TRBJ1-1; 8 nucleotides match TRBD1. The CDR3 runs 12 residues. Germline-derived CDR1 and CDR2 are SEHNR and FQNEAQ (reference sequence). Trimming took 5 bases from V and 11 from J; bases not matched to a gene: 7. CDR3 DNA sequence: TGTGCCAGCAGCGAAGAGGACAGGGCTGCTTTCTTT. Its protein product is CASSEEDRAAFF.

The chain is built from TRBV7-2 and TRBJ2-7; D possibly corresponds to TRBD1 (6 bases). V dropped 4 bases and J dropped 3 bases, with 10 bases sitting between them. From germline, CDR1 is SGHTA and CDR2 FQGNSA. The CDR3 extends over 13 amino acids. CDR3 nucleotides: TGTGCCAGCAGCTCCAGGACAGTCTACGAGCAGTACTTC. Protein product: CASSSRTVYEQYF. The variable domain in full, completed from reference TRBV7-2 and TRBJ2-7, reads GAGVSQSPSNKVTEKGKDVELRCDPISGHTALYWYRQSLGQGLEFLIYFQGNSAPDKSGLPSDRFSAERTGGSVSTLTIQRTQQEDSAVYLCASSSRTVYEQYFGPGTRLTVT.

This clone was seen a single time. The chain couples TRBV5-8 to TRBJ2-3, with no clear D. The V end lost 0 bases, the J end lost 6 bases, and 17 bases lay between the germline ends. Germline CDR1 reads SGHTS; CDR2 reads YDEGEE. This CDR3 is built from 16 residues. Written as DNA, the CDR3 is TGTGCCAGCAGCTTGGGGTCTTACGGCTACCGGGATACGCAGTATTTT. It translates to CASSLGSYGYRDTQYF.

The V call is TRBV5-1, the J call TRBJ1-6; 10 bases agree with TRBD1. The CDR3 runs 15 residues. The V gene's germline CDR1 is SGHRS and CDR2 YFSETQ. Trimming at V came to 4 bases and at J to 7 bases, leaving 5 bases not matched to a gene. The CDR3 DNA reads as TGCGCCAGCAGCGCAAGACAGGGGGCAAATTCACCCCTCCACTTT. It is translated as CASSARQGANSPLHF.

The chain has TRBV7-9 and TRBJ2-7; D remains unclear. CDR3 length: 13 amino acids. Germline CDR1 is SEHNR and CDR2 is FQNEAQ (reference sequence). The V end was cut by 2 bases, the J end by 3 bases, with 8 bases between. The CDR3 coding sequence is TGTGCCAGCAGCTTACGGAATTTCTACGAGCAGTACTTC. Its protein is CASSLRNFYEQYF.

This clone was seen a few times. This sequence joins TRBV4-1 and TRBJ2-7; the D is unclear. Germline loops: CDR1 MGHRA, CDR2 YSYEKL. The V end lost 2 bases, the J end lost 1 base, and 9 bases lay between the germline ends. The CDR3 covers 14 residues. CDR3 protein: CASSQPTGSYEQYF. CDR3 bases: TGCGCCAGCAGCCAACCCACTGGGTCCTACGAGCAGTACTTC.

The chain has TRBV19 and TRBJ2-1; 14 bases are shared with TRBD2. CDR3 length: 17 amino acids. Germline CDR1 reads LNHDA; CDR2 reads SQIVND (reference sequence). With 5 bases clipped from V and 7 bases from J, the junction kept 10 bases outside the gene matches. The CDR3 reads CASSVTSGRVLWNEQFF. The CDR3 DNA is TGTGCCAGTAGTGTGACTAGCGGGAGGGTCCTTTGGAATGAGCAGTTCTTC.

The genes are TRBV7-2 and TRBJ1-1; TRBD1 agrees at 7 bases. V dropped 6 bases and J dropped 8; count of bases not matched to a gene: 15. The CDR3 totals 15 residues. CDR1 and CDR2 (germline): SGHTA, FQGNSA. The CDR3 DNA reads as TGTGCCAGCAGACTTGAAGGGGGACAGAACTGGGAAGCTTTCTTT. Translated: CASRLEGGQNWEAFF.

V and J are TRBV7-6 and TRBJ1-6; 10 nucleotides align to TRBD1. The CDR3 sequence is 15 residues long. The junction had 4 bases not matched to a gene; V was cut back by 5 bases and J by 6 bases. Per germline, CDR1 SGHVS and CDR2 FNYEAQ. CDR3 nucleotide sequence: TGTGCCAGCAGCCTGACAGGGGGCACTAATTCACCCCTCCACTTT. It specifies CASSLTGGTNSPLHF. Using reference TRBV7-6 and TRBJ1-6 for the parts outside the CDR3, the full variable domain is GAGVSQSPRYKVTKRGQDVALRCDPISGHVSLYWYRQALGQGPEFLTYFNYEAQQDKSGLPNDRFSAERPEGSISTLTIQRTEQRDSAMYRCASSLTGGTNSPLHFGNGTRLTVT.

The V call is TRBV5-1, the J call TRBJ1-4; the D is unclear. In germline, CDR1 is SGHRS, CDR2 YFSETQ. V was cut by 3 bases and J by 7 bases, with 13 bases left in between. CDR3 length: 14 amino acids. The DNA for the CDR3 is TGCGCCAGCAGCTCTCGAACAGCCGGTGAAAAACTGTTTTTT. Protein sequence: CASSSRTAGEKLFF.

V gene TRBV7-9 combines with J gene TRBJ2-7; 10 bases align to TRBD1. V lost 2 bases to trimming and J lost 0 bases; unmatched junction nucleotides: 10. Germline V gene lookup returns CDR1 SEHNR and CDR2 FQNEAQ (reference sequence). The CDR3 consists of 18 residues. CDR3 protein: CASSLPKEWTGGSYEQYF. The CDR3 DNA reads TGTGCCAGCAGCTTACCTAAGGAGTGGACAGGGGGCTCCTACGAGCAGTACTTC.

On this clone: Since the CDR3 does not end with the conserved phenylalanine or tryptophan, this likely comes from a read error. The limits of the CDR3 on the DNA are not certain, so only TCRdb's listed CDR3 is given. V and J are TRBV18 and TRBJ2-3. Germline CDR1 reads KGHSH; CDR2 reads LQKENI. The CDR3 is 13 residues long, counting both termini. The CDR3 spells CASSPGGASSGVG.

V gene TRBV9 combines with J gene TRBJ2-1; 13 nucleotides line up with TRBD2. Germline CDR1 is SGDLS and CDR2 is YYNGEE. With V trimmed by 2 bases and J by 7 bases, 9 bases remained unmatched. The CDR3 runs to 17 residues. CDR3 in DNA: TGTGCCAGCAGCGTGACCTCACTAGCGGGAGGGCCAAATGAGCAGTTCTTC. Encoded protein: CASSVTSLAGGPNEQFF.

This chain uses TRBV6-6 with TRBJ2-1; a possible D gene is TRBD1 (5 bases). V gave up 11 bases and J gave up 1 base, with 9 bases separating them. The CDR3 runs 12 residues. The germline gives CDR1 MNHNY, CDR2 SVGAGI (reference sequence). CDR3 in amino acids: CASTDSYNEQFF. CDR3 nucleotides: TGTGCCTCGACAGATTCCTACAATGAGCAGTTCTTC.

The rearrangement uses TRBV19 and TRBJ1-2; the D gene is possibly TRBD1 (6 bases). Germline V CDR1 and CDR2: LNHDA, SQIVND (reference sequence). The V end lost 3 bases, the J end lost 6 bases, and 11 bases lay between the germline ends. This CDR3 is 13 amino acids long. This CDR3 is CASSIRAGDGYTF. CDR3 nucleotide sequence: TGTGCCAGTAGTATTAGGGCAGGGGATGGCTACACCTTC.

V is TRBV7-9 and J is TRBJ2-7; 7 nucleotides align to TRBD1. This CDR3 region has 15 residues. The V segment lost 5 bases and the J segment 7 bases; nucleotides outside the gene matches: 14. Germline CDR1 reads SEHNR; CDR2 reads FQNEAQ (reference sequence). The CDR3: CASSGRQGVRNEQYF. The CDR3 DNA sequence: TGTGCCAGCAGCGGTCGACAGGGAGTCCGTAATGAGCAGTACTTC.

The chain carries TRBV6-5 and TRBJ1-4; TRBD1 matches 7 bases. J lost 4 bases, V lost 6 bases, and 5 bases had no gene match. Germline CDR1 MNHEY, CDR2 SVGAGI. The CDR3 has 14 residues. The CDR3 here is CASRPTGVNEKLFF. The CDR3 DNA follows: TGTGCCAGCAGGCCTACAGGGGTTAATGAAAAACTGTTTTTT.

The chain has TRBV6-1 and TRBJ1-5; the D gene is possibly TRBD1 (5 bases). The V end was cut by 9 bases, the J end by 1 base, with 13 bases between. The CDR3 is 14 residues long. Germline V gene sequence: CDR1 MNHNS, CDR2 SASEGT. CDR3 nucleotides: TGTGCCAGTCTCCGGGGGGGGAGCAATCAGCCCCAGCATTTT. It encodes CASLRGGSNQPQHF.

This chain connects TRBV4-2 to TRBJ2-1; TRBD2 might be the D (5 bases). The germline V and J ends were trimmed by 0 bases and 4 bases, with 13 bases remaining between them. This CDR3 spans 16 amino acids. Germline lookup yields CDR1 LGHNA and CDR2 YNFKEQ. The CDR3 region is CASSQDELVEYNEQFF. Written as DNA, the CDR3 is TGTGCCAGCAGCCAAGATGAACTAGTTGAATACAATGAGCAGTTCTTC.

The CDR3 spells CASSQVRAGPTYEQYF. The CDR3 DNA reads as TGCGCCAGCAGCCAAGTTAGGGCAGGGCCGACCTACGAGCAGTACTTC. The chain uses TRBV4-1 and TRBJ2-7; D possibly corresponds to TRBD1 (5 bases). V was cut by 1 base and J by 2 bases, with 15 bases left in between. The CDR3 spans 16 residues. Germline loops: CDR1 MGHRA, CDR2 YSYEKL.

The genes are TRBV18 and TRBJ2-1, with 7 bases lining up with TRBD1. V was pared by 2 bases and J by 5 bases, with 9 bases of the junction left unmatched. Germline values: CDR1 KGHSH, CDR2 LQKENI. This CDR3 is 16 amino acids long. The CDR3 loop reads CASSPTQGKWDNEQFF. CDR3 DNA sequence: TGTGCCAGCTCACCAACACAGGGGAAGTGGGACAATGAGCAGTTCTTC.

This clone was seen just once. The chain carries TRBV21-1 and TRBJ1-4; TRBD1 is taken as the D call from the table, unchecked against the DNA. TRBV21-1 constitutes a pseudogene. CDR3 length: 16 amino acids. The CDR3: CASSKAILGLNEKLFF. CDR3 in DNA: TGTGCCAGCAGCAAAGCAATCCTGGGCCTTAATGAAAAACTGTTTTTT.